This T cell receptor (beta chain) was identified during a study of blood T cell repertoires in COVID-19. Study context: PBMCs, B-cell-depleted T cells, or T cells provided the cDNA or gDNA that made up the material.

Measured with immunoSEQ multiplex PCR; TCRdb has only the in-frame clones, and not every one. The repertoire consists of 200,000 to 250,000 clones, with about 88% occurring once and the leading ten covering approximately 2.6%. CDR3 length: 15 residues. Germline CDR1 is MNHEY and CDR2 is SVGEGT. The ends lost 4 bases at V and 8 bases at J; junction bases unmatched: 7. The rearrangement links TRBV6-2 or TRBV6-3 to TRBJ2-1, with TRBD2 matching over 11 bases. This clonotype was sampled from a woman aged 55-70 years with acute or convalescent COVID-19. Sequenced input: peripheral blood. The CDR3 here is CASSLLAGGRDEQFF. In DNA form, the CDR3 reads TGTGCCAGCAGTTTGCTAGCGGGAGGTAGGGATGAGCAGTTCTTC.